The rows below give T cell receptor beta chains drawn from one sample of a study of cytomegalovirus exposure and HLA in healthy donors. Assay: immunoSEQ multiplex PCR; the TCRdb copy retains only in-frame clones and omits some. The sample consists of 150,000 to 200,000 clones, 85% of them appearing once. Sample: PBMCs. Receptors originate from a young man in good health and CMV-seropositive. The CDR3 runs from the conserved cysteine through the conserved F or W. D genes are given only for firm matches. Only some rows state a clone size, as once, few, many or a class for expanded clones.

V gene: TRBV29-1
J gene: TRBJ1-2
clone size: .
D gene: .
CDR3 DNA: TGCAGCGTCGTCCGGGACTGGGGCTATGGCTACACCTTC
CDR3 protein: CSVVRDWGYGYTF

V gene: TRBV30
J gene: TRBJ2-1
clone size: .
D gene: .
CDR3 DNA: TGTGCCTGGAGTCTAAGGGGGGGGCCTTTCAATGAGCAGTTCTTC
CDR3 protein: CAWSLRGGPFNEQFF

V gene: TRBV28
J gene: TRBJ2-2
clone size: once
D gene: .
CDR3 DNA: TGTGCCAGCACGGCGGACAGCCCTATCACCGGGGAGCTGTTTTTT
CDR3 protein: CASTADSPITGELFF

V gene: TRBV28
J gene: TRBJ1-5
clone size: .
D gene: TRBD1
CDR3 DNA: TGTGCCAGCAGTTTCCCGGGACAGAACTCGTATAGCAATCAGCCCCAGCATTTT
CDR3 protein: CASSFPGQNSYSNQPQHF

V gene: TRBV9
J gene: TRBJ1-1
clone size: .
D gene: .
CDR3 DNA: TGTGCCAGCAGCGTCGGGTCGGGTAACACTGAAGCTTTCTTT
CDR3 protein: CASSVGSGNTEAFF

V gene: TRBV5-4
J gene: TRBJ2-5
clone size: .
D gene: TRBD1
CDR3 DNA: TGTGCCAGCAGCTCCTCCGGGACAGGGAAAGAGACCCAGTACTTC
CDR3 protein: CASSSSGTGKETQYF

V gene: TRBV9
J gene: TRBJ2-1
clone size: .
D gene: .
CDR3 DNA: TGTGCCAGCAGCGCCCCCTCGACGGGCAATGAGCAGTTCTTC
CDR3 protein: CASSAPSTGNEQFF

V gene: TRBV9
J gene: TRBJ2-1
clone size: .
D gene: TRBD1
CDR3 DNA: TGTGCCAGCAGCGAGCACAGGGGCCCCCCTTACAATGAGCAGTTCTTC
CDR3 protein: CASSEHRGPPYNEQFF

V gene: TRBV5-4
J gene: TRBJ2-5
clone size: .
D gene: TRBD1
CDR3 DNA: TGTGCCAGCAGCCACCGGACAGGGGCAGAGACCCAGTACTTC
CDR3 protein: CASSHRTGAETQYF

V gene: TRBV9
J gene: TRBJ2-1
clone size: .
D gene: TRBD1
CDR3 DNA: TGTGCCAGCAGCGTAGGATCGGGACAGGGGGCGTACAATGAGCAGTTCTTC
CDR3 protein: CASSVGSGQGAYNEQFF

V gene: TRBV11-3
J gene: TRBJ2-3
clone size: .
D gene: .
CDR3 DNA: TGTGCCAGCAGCCCTGGGTTATCCGCAGGAACGTGGGATACGCAGTATTTT
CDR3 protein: CASSPGLSAGTWDTQYF

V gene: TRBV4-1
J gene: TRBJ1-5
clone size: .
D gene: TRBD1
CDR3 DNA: TGCGCCAGCAGCCAAGGGCTAAAGGACAGGTCTCGGGCTAGCAATCAGCCCCAGCATTTT
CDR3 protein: CASSQGLKDRSRASNQPQHF

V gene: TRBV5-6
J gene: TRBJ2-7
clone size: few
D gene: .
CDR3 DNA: TGTGCCAGCAGCTTGGAGGATCGGGGGTGGCCCTACGAGCAGTACTTC
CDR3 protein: CASSLEDRGWPYEQYF

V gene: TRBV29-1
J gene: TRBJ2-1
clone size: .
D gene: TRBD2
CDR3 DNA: TGCAGCGTTGAACTAGCGGGCCGCAATGAGCAGTTCTTC
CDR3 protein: CSVELAGRNEQFF

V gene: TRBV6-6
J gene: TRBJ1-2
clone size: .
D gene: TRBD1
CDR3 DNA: TGTGCCAGCAGTTCCGTGACAGGGTACGACTATGGCTACACCTTC
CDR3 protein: CASSSVTGYDYGYTF

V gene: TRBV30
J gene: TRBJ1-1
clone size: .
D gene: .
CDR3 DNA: TGTGCCTGGAGTCTCTTAGGGGCGGACACTGAAGCTTTCTTT
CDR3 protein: CAWSLLGADTEAFF

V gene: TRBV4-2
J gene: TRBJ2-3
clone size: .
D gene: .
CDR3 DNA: TGTGCCAGCAGCCCTTCTAGCACAGATACGCAGTATTTT
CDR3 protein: CASSPSSTDTQYF

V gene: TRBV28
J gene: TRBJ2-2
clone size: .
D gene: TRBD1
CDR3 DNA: TGTGCCAGCAGTGACAGGGACACCGGGGAGCTGTTTTTT
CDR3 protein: CASSDRDTGELFF

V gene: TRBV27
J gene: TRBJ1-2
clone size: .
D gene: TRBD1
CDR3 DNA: TGTGCCAGCAGTCACAGGGGAGACTATGGCTACACCTTC
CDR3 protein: CASSHRGDYGYTF

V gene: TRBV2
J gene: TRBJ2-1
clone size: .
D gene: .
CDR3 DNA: TGTGCCAGCAGTGTATCGACTCCCTACAATGAGCAGTTCTTC
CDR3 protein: CASSVSTPYNEQFF

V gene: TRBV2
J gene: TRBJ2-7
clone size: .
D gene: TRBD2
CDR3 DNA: TGTGCCAGCAGTGAAGGGCGGGGGGTAAGGTACGAGCAGTACTTC
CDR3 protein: CASSEGRGVRYEQYF

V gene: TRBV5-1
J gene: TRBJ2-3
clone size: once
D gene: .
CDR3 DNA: TGCGCCAGCAGCCCGTCTAGCACAGATACGCAGTATTTT
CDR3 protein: CASSPSSTDTQYF

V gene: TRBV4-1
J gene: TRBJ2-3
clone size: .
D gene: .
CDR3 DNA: TGCGCCAGCAGCCAAGAGCCAGGAGGGGGCGGGGGGCCAGCTACGCAGTATTTT
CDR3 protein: CASSQEPGGGGGPATQYF

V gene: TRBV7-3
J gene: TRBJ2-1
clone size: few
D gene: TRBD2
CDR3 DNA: TGTGCCAGCAGCTCGGGACTAGCGGGGACTCTGCAGTTCTTC
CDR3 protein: CASSSGLAGTLQFF

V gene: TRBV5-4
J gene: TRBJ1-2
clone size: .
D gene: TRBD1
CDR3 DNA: TGTGCCAGCAGCTTACAGGGGACGGCCTATGGCTACACCTTC
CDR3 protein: CASSLQGTAYGYTF

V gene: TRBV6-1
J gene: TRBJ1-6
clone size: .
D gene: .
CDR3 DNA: TGTGCCAGCAGTGAGACACCGGGACACTATAATTCACCCCTCCACTTT
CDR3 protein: CASSETPGHYNSPLHF

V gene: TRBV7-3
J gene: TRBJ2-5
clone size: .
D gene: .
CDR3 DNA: TGTGCCAGCAGCCTTGGGGCGGGGGAGACCCAGTACTTC
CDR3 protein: CASSLGAGETQYF

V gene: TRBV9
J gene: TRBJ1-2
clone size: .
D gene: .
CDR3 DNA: TGTGCCAGCAGCGTAACATCGGGTTCCTATGGCTACACCTTC
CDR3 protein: CASSVTSGSYGYTF

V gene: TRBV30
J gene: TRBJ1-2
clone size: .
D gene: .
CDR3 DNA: TGTGCCTGGACGGCAGGCCTTAACTATGGCTACACCTTC
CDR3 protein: CAWTAGLNYGYTF

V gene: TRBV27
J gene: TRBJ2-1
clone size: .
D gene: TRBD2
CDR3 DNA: TGTGCCAGCAGTTTATGGGAGGGCGGAAGTTTCAATGAGCAGTTCTTC
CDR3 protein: CASSLWEGGSFNEQFF

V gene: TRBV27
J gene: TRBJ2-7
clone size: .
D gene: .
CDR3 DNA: TGTGCCAGCAGCGTTGCTACTGCCTACGAGCAGTACTTC
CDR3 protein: CASSVATAYEQYF

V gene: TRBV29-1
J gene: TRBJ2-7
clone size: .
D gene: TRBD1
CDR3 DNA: TGCAGCGTTGTAGGGGACAGCTCCTACGAGCAGTACTTC
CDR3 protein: CSVVGDSSYEQYF